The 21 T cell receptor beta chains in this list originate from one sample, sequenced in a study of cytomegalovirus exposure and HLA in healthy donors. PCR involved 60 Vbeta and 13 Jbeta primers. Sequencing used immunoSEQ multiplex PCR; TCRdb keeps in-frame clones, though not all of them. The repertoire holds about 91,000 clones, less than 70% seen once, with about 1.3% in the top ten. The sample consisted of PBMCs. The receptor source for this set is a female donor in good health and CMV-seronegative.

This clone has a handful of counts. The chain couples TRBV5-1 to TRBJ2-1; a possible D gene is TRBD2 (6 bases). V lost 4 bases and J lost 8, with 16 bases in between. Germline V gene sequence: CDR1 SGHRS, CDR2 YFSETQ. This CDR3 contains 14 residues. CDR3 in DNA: TGCGCCAGCAGCACTCCTAACCCGGGGGATGAGCAGTTCTTC. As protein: CASSTPNPGDEQFF.

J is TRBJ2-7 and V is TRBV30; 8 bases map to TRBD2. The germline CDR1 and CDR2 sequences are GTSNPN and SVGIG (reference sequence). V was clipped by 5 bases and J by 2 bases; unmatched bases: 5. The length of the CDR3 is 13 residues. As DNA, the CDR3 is TGTGCCTGGGATAGCGGGGAGACCTACGAGCAGTACTTC. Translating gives CAWDSGETYEQYF.

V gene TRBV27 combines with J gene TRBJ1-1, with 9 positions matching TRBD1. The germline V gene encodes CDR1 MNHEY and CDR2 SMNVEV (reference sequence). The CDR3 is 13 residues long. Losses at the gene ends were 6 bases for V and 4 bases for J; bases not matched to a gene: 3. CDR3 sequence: CASREGQGTEAFF. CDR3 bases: TGTGCCAGCAGGGAGGGACAGGGCACTGAAGCTTTCTTT.

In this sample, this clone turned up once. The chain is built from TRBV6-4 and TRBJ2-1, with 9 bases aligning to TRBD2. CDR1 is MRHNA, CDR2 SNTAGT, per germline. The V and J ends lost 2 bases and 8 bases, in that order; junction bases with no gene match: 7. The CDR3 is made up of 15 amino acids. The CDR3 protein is CASSDGVAGVDEQFF. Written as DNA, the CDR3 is TGTGCCAGCAGTGACGGGGTAGCGGGAGTAGATGAGCAGTTCTTC.

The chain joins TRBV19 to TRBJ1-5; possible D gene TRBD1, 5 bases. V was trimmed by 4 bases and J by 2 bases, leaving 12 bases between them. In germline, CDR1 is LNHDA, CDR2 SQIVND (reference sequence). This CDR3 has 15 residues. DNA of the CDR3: TGTGCCAGTAGTAGCCTTGGGGGGGGCAATCAGCCCCAGCATTTT. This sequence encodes CASSSLGGGNQPQHF.

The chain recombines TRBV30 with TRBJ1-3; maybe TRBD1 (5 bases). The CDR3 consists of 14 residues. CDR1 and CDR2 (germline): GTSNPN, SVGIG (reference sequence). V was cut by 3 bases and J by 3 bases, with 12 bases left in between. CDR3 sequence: CAWRRQSRGNTIYF. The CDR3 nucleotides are TGTGCCTGGAGGAGACAGTCCCGTGGAAACACCATATATTTT.

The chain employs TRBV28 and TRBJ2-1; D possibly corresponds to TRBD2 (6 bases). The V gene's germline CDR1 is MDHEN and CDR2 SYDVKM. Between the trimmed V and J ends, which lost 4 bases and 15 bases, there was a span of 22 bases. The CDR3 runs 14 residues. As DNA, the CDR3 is TGTGCCAGCAGTTCCCCTCATGTCGGGACTTTCTGGTTCTTC. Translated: CASSSPHVGTFWFF.

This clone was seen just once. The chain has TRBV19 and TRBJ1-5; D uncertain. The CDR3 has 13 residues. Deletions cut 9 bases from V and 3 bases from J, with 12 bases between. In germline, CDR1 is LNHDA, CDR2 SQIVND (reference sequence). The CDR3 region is CASTPGLNQPQHF. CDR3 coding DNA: TGTGCCAGCACCCCAGGACTCAATCAGCCCCAGCATTTT.

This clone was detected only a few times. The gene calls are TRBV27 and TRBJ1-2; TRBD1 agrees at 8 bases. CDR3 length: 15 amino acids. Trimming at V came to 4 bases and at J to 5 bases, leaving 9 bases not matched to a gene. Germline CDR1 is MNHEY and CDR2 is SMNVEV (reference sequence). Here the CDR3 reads CASSSQQGVRYGYTF. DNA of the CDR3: TGTGCCAGCAGTTCGCAACAGGGGGTAAGGTATGGCTACACCTTC.

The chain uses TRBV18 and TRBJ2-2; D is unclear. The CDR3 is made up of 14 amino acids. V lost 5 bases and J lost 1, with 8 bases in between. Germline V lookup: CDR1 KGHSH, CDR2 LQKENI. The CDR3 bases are TGTGCCAGCTCAACAACAGTGAACACCGGGGAGCTGTTTTTT. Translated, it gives CASSTTVNTGELFF.

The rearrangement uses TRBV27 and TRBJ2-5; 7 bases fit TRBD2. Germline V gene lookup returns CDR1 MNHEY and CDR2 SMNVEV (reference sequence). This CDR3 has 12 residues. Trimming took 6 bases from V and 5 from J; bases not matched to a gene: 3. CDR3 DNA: TGTGCCAGCAGCGGACTAGGGGAGACCCAGTACTTC. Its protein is CASSGLGETQYF.

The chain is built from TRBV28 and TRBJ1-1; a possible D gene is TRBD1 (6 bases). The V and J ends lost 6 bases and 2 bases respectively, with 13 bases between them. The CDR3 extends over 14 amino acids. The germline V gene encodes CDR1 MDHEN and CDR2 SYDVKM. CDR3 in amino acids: CASRPWTENTEAFF. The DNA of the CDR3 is TGTGCCAGCAGACCCTGGACAGAAAACACTGAAGCTTTCTTT.

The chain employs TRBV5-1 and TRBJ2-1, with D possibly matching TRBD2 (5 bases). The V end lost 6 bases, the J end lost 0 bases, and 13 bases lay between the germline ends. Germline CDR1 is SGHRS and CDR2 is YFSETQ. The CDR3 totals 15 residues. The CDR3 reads CASKILALSYNEQFF. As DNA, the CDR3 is TGCGCCAGCAAAATTCTAGCCCTCTCCTACAATGAGCAGTTCTTC.

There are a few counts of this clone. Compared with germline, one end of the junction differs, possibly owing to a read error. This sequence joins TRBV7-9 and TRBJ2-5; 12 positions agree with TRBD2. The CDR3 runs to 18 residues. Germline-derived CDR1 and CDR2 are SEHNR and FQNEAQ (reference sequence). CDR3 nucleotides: TGTTCCAGCAGCTCCACGGATCCTCGACTAGCGGGAGAAAAGACCCAGTACTTC. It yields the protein CSSSSTDPRLAGEKTQYF.

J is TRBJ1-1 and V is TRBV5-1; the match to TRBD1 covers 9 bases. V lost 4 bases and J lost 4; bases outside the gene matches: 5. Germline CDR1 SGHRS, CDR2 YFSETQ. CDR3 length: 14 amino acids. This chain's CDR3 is CASSETGGGTEAFF. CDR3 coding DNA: TGCGCCAGCAGCGAAACAGGGGGCGGCACTGAAGCTTTCTTT.

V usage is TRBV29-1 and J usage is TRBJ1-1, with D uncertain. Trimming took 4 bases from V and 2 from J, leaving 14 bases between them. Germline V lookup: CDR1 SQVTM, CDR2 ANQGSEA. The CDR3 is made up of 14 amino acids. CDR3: CSVVPILSNTEAFF. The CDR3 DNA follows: TGCAGCGTTGTTCCCATTTTGTCCAACACTGAAGCTTTCTTT.

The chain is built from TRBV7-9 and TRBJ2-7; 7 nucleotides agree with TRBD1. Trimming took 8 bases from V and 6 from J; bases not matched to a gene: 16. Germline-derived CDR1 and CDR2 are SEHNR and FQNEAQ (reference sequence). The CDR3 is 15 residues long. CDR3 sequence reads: CASEFLGGPVGEQYF. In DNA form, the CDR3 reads TGTGCCAGCGAATTTTTAGGGGGCCCAGTGGGCGAGCAGTACTTC.

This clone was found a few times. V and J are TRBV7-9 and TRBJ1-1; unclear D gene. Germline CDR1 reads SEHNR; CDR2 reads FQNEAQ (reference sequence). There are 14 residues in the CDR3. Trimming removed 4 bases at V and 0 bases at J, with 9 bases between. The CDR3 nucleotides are TGTGCCAGCAGCTCCGGGGTGATGAACACTGAAGCTTTCTTT. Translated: CASSSGVMNTEAFF.

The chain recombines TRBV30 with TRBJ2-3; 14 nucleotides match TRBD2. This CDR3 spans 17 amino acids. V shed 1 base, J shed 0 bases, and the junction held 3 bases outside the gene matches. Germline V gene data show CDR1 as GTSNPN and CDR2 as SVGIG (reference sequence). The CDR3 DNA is TGTGCCTGGAGTGGACTAGCGGGAGGGACTAGCACAGATACGCAGTATTTT. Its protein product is CAWSGLAGGTSTDTQYF.

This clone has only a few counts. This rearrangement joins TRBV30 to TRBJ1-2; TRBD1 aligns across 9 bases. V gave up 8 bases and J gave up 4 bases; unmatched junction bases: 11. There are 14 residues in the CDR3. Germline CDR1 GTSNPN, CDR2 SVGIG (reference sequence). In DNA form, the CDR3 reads TGTGCCGGACGACACCCGGGACAGGGCTATGGCTACACCTTC. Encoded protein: CAGRHPGQGYGYTF.

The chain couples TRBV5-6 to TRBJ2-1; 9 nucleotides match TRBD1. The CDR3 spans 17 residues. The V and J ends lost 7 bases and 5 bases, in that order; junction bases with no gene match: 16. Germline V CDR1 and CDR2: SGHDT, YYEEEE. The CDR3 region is CASLPDPGDRENNEQFF. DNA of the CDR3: TGTGCCAGCCTACCGGACCCCGGGGACAGGGAGAACAATGAGCAGTTCTTC.